The clone carrying this T cell receptor (beta chain) has just a few counts. The sample is drawn from a study of blood T cell repertoires in COVID-19. CDR1 is SGHAT, CDR2 FQNNGV, per germline. Trimming at V came to 1 base and at J to 8 bases, leaving 2 bases not matched to a gene. The CDR3 length is 13 residues. Using immunoSEQ multiplex PCR, the repertoire was profiled, and TCRdb retains in-frame clones only, with some absent. The sample lists about 270,000 clones, under 95% occurring once. The sequence came from a woman in her forties with acute COVID-19. Sequencing was carried out using PBMCs or T cells enriched from blood (not recorded which). The chain has TRBV11-2 and TRBJ1-1, with TRBD1 identical over 9 bases. For the CDR3, the DNA is TGTGCCAGCAGCTTAGTTGGACAGGGGGAAGCTTTCTTT. This translates into CASSLVGQGEAFF. Looking up the rest from reference TRBV11-2 and TRBJ1-1 gives the full variable domain: EAGVAQSPRYKIIEKRQSVAFWCNPISGHATLYWYQQILGQGPKLLIQFQNNGVVDDSQLPKDRFSAERLKGVDSTLKIQPAKLEDSAVYLCASSLVGQGEAFFGQGTRLTVV.